This TCR beta chain came from a study of blood T cell repertoires in COVID-19. Study context: COVID-19 samples from acute and convalescent phases originated in the United States, Italy and Spain. The analysed material was cDNA or gDNA that came from T cells, B-cell-depleted T cells, or PBMCs.

Turning to this clone: The germline gene is not matched at one end of the junction; a read error may be the cause.

This CDR3 is built from 11 residues. Germline V gene lookup returns CDR1 DFQATT and CDR2 SNEGSKA (reference sequence). Under the authors' procedure: It was from reference gene primer amplification that nucleated cell counts were estimated. Here immunoSEQ multiplex PCR was the method, and the copy in TCRdb shows in-frame clones only, minus some. V, J and clone size are taken as reported in that table, and D and trimming were inferred from the DNA itself. The table includes approximately 320,000 clones, approximately 89% detected once. Patients from Seattle were sampled longitudinally, starting during active infection.

Sequencing was carried out using peripheral blood. The TCR comes from a woman in her twenties or thirties with COVID-19, enrolled during active disease. The rearrangement joins TRBV20-1 to TRBJ1-6; maybe TRBD1 (5 bases). The CDR3 loop reads CRRGARSPLHF. For the CDR3, the DNA is TGTCGGCGCGGGGCTCGGTCACCCCTCCACTTT.